What follows is one T cell receptor beta chain and its context. The sample belongs to a study of blood T cell repertoires in COVID-19. Study information: The United States, Italy and Spain provided the acute and convalescent COVID-19 samples. From T cells, B-cell-depleted T cells, or PBMCs came the material, which was cDNA or gDNA.

Clones were read by immunoSEQ multiplex PCR, and TCRdb kept only the in-frame ones, dropping some. In the table there are 150,000 to 200,000 clones, approximately 82% of which are singletons. This CDR3 has 13 amino acids. V lost 4 bases to trimming and J lost 6 bases, with 13 bases between them. Germline V gives CDR1 SNHLY, CDR2 FYNNEI. The sequence was obtained from a man between 65 and 85 years old who had recovered from COVID-19. V usage is TRBV2 and J usage is TRBJ2-7, with D possibly being TRBD2 (6 bases). Sequenced: peripheral blood. In DNA, the CDR3 is TGTGCCAGCAGTGTGCGGGGACCTCTCGAGCAGTACTTC. Translating gives CASSVRGPLEQYF.